Ten or more counts support the clone carrying this T cell receptor (beta chain). This entry belongs to a study of T-cell reconstitution after alpha-beta-depleted transplantation in children. TCRbeta library construction was performed incorporating unique molecular identifiers. TCRdb reprocessed the PCR reads via MiXCR and lists one record per CDR3 protein. The sample records 150,000 to 250,000 distinct CDR3 sequences, 14% to 15% being singletons. V was clipped by 3 bases and J by 1 base, with 3 bases between them. This CDR3 contains 11 residues. Germline lookup yields CDR1 DFQATT and CDR2 SNEGSKA (reference sequence).

The J gene is TRBJ2-5, the V gene TRBV20-1; D unresolved. The sequences come from PBMCs from the stem cell graft donor, collected from the stem cell graft. The source of this sequence is a human donor who donated a stem cell graft to a child with acute lymphoblastic leukemia. The CDR3 sequence is CSASTQETQYF. The CDR3 region has the DNA TGCAGTGCTAGTACCCAAGAGACCCAGTACTTC.